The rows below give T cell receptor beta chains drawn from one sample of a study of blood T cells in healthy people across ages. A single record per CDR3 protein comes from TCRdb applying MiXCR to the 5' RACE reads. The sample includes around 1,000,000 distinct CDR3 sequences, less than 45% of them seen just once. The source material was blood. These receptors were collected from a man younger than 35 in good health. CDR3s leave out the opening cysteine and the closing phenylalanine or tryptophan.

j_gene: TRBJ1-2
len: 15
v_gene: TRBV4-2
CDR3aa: ASSQDSGGHRNYGYT

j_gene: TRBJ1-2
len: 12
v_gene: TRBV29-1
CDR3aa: SVGASQSSRGYT

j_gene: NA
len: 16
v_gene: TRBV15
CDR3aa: ATSRDLGLAGEQETQF

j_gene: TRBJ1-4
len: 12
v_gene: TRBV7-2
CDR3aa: ASSSQGAVEKPF

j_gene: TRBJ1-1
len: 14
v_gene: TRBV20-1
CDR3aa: SARDGGFYLNTEAF

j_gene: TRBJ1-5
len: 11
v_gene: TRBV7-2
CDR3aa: ASSLEFYQPQH

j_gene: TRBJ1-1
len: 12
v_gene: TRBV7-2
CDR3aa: ASSTPFGNTEAF

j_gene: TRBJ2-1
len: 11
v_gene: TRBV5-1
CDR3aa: ASSLAVGSEQF

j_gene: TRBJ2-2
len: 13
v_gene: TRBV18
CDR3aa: ASSPLTGTTGELF

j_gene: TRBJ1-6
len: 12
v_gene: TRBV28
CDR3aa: ASSPTNYMNPLH

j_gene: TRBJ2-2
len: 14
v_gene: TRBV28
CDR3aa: ASRPGHNAFTGELF

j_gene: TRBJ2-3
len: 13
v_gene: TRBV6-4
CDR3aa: ASSDTREAVDTQY

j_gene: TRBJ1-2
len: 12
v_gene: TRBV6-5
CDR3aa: ASSYSSSMYGYT

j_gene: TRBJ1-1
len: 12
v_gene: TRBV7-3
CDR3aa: ASSQGGADAEAF

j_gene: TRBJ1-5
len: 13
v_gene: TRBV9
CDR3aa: ASSAGAYSNQPQH

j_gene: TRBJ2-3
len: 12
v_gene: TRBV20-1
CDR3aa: SAATSGEPDTQY

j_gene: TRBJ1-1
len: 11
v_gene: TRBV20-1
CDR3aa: SASSTGNTEAF

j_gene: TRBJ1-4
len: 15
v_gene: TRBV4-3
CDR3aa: ASSQARTGGGYEKLF

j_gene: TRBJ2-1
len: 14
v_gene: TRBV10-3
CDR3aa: AISEGMAGSYNEQF

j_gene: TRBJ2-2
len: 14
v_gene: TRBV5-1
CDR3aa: ASSPSTRASPGELF

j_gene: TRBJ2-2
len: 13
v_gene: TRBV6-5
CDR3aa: ASSYTLTATGELF

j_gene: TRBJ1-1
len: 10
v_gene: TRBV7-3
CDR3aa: ASSFGQDEAF

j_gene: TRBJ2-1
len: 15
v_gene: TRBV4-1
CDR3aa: ASSSITGPIRGNEQF

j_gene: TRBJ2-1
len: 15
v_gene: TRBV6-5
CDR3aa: ASSYKREGLSYNEQF

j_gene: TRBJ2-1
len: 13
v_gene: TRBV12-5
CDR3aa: ASAKSGLSGGEQF

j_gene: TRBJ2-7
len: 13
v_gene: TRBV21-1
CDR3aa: ASSIGRDSPYEQY

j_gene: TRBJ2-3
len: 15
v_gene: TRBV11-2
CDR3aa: ASSSERAGVPTDTQY

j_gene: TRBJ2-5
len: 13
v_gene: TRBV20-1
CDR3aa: SAGTTPSYQETQY

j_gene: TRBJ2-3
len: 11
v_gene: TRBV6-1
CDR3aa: ASSDGLGDTQY

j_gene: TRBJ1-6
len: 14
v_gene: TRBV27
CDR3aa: ASSGDLRGPNSPLH

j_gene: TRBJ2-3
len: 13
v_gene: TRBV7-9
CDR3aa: ASSSAWLSTDTQY

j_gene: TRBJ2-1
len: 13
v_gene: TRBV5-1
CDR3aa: ASSLAQAHYNEQF

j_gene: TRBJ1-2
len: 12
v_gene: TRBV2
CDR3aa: ATRGQDANYGYT

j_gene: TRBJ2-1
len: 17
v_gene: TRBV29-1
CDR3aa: SVAASNYLRDRAYNEQF

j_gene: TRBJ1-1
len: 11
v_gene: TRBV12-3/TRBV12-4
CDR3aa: ASSRQGTTEAF

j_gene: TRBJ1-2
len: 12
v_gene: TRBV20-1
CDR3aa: SARALQGLIGYT

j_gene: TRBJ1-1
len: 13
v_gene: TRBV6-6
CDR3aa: ASSPWVRGNTEAF

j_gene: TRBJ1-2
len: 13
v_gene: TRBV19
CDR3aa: ASSIVPDNEHGYT